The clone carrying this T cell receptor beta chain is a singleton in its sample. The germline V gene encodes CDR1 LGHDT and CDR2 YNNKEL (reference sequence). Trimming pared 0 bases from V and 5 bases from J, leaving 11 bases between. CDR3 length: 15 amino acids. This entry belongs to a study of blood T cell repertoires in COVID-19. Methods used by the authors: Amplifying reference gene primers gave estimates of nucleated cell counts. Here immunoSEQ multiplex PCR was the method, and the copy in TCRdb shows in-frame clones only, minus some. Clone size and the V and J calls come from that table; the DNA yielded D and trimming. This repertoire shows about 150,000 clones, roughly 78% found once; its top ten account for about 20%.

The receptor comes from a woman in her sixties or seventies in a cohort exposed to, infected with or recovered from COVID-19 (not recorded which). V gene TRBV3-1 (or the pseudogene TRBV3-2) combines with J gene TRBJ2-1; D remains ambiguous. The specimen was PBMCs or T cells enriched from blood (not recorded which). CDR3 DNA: TGTGCCAGCAGCCAAGAACGGGTTACGAACAATGAGCAGTTCTTC. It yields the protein CASSQERVTNNEQFF.